This entry features one TCR beta chain sequence. As yet, its antigen is unknown. These data belong to a study of cytomegalovirus exposure and HLA in healthy donors. Study-level points and caveats: An analysis was carried out at a later point. It showed that HLA-associated TCR beta chains were more clonally expanded than equally common non-associated chains.

PCR was performed using 60 Vbeta and 13 Jbeta primers. Using immunoSEQ multiplex PCR, the repertoire was profiled, and TCRdb retains in-frame clones only, with some absent. In the table there are 150,000 or so clones, roughly three quarters of which are singletons. Losses at the gene ends were 5 bases for V and 6 bases for J; bases not matched to a gene: 7. The CDR3 is 13 amino acids. Germline V lookup: CDR1 GTSNPN, CDR2 SVGIG (reference sequence). The sample comprised PBMCs. This sequence joins TRBV30 and TRBJ1-5; TRBD1 matches 7 bases. This clonotype was obtained from a man aged 30-40 years in good health and CMV-seropositive. This CDR3 reads CAWDDRVGQPQHF. The CDR3 nucleotides read TGTGCCTGGGACGACAGGGTCGGTCAGCCCCAGCATTTT. Filled out from reference TRBV30 and TRBJ1-5, the complete variable domain reads SQTIHQWPATLVQPVGSPLSLECTVEGTSNPNLYWYRQAAGRGLQLLFYSVGIGQISSEVPQNLSASRPQDRQFILSSKKLLLSDSGFYLCAWDDRVGQPQHFGDGTRLSIL.